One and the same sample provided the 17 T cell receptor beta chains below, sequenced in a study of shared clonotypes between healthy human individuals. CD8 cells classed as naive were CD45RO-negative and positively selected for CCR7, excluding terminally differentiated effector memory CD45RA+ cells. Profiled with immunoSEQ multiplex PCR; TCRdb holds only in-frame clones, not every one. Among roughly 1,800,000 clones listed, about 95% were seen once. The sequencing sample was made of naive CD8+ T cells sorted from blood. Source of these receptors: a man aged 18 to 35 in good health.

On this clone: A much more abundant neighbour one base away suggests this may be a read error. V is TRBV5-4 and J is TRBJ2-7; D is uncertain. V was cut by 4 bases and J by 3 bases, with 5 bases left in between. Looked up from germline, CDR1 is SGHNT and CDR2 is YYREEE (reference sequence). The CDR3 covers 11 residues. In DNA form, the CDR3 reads TGTGCCAGCAGCATGGGCTACGAGCAGTACTTC. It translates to CASSMGYEQYF.

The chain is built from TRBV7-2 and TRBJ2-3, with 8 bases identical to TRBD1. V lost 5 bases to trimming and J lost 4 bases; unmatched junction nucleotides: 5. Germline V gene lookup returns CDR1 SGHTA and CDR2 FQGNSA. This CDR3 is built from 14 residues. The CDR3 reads CASSAGQAPDTQYF. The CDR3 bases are TGTGCCAGCAGCGCGGGACAGGCCCCAGATACGCAGTATTTT.

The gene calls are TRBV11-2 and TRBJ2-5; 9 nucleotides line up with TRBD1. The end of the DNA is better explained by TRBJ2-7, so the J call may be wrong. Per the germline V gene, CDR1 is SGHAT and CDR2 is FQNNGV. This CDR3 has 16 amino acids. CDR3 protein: CASSLGPGTGSNEQYF. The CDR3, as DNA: TGTGCCAGCAGCTTAGGGCCCGGGACAGGGTCGAACGAGCAGTACTTC.

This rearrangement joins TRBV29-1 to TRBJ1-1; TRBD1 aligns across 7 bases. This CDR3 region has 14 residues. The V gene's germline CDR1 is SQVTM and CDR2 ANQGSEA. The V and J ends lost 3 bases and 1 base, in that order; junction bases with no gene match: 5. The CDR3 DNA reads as TGCAGCGTTGAGGGGGACAGCTCGAACACTGAAGCTTTCTTT. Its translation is CSVEGDSSNTEAFF.

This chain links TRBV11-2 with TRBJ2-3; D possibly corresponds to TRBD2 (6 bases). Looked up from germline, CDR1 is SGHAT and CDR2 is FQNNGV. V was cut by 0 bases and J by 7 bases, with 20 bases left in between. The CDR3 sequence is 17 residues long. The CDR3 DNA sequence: TGTGCCAGCAGCTTAGATCAAGGAACGGGAGTATGGAATACGCAGTATTTT. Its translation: CASSLDQGTGVWNTQYF.

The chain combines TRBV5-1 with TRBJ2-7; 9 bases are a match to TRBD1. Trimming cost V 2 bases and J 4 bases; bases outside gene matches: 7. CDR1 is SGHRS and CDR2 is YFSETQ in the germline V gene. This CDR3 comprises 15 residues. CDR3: CASSLTGQGNYEQYF. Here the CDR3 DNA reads TGCGCCAGCAGCTTAACGGGACAGGGAAATTACGAGCAGTACTTC.

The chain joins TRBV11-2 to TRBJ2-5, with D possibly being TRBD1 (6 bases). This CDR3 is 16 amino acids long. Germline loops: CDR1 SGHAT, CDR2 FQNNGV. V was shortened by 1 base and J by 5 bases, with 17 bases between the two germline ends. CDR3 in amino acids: CASSLALWGRLETQYF. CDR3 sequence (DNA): TGTGCCAGCAGCTTAGCTCTATGGGGGCGGTTGGAGACCCAGTACTTC.

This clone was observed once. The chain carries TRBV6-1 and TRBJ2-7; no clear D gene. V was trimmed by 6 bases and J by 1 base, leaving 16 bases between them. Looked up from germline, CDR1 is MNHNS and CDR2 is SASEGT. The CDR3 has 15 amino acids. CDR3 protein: CASSPGSLSSYEQYF. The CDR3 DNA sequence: TGTGCCAGCAGCCCCGGGTCCTTAAGTTCCTACGAGCAGTACTTC.

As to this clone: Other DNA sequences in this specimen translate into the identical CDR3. The CDR3 loop is CASSYDRGYGYTF. The CDR3 DNA sequence: TGTGCCAGCAGTTATGACAGGGGCTATGGCTACACCTTC. This chain connects TRBV6-5 to TRBJ1-2; 8 bases fit TRBD1. The V and J ends lost 3 bases and 4 bases, in that order; junction bases with no gene match: 1. The length of the CDR3 is 13 residues. Looked up from germline, CDR1 is MNHEY and CDR2 is SVGAGI.

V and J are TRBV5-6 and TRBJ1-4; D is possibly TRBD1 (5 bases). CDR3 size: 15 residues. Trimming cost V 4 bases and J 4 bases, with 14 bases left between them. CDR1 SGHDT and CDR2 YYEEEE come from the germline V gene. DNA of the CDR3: TGTGCCAGCAGCCCCGCGTCAGGGAATAATGAAAAACTGTTTTTT. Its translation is CASSPASGNNEKLFF.

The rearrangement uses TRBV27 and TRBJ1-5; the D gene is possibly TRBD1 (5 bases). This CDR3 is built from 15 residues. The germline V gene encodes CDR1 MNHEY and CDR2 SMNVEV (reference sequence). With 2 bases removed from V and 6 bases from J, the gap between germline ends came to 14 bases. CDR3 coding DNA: TGTGCCAGCAGTTTAACTGGGGGAATCGGTCAGCCCCAGCATTTT. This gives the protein CASSLTGGIGQPQHF.

CDR3: CASSPLGAGNGYTF. The CDR3 DNA follows: TGTGCCAGCAGTCCCCTTGGTGCAGGGAACGGCTACACCTTC. The rearrangement links TRBV6-1 to TRBJ1-2, with D maybe TRBD1 (5 bases). Germline CDR1 is MNHNS and CDR2 is SASEGT. The CDR3 is 14 residues long. The ends were cut back, 5 bases at V and 8 bases at J, with 18 bases in the middle.

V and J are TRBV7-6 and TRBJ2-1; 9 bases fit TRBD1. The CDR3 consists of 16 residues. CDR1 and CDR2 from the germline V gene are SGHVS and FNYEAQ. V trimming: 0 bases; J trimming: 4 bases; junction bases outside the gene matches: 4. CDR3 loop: CASSLAAGTGYNEQFF. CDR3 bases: TGTGCCAGCAGCTTAGCCGCCGGGACAGGGTACAATGAGCAGTTCTTC.

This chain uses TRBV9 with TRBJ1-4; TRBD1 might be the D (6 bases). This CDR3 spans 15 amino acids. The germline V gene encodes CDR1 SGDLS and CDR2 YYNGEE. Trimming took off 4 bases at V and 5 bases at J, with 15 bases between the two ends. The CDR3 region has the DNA TGTGCCAGCAGCCCGACCTGGACAGCGAATGAAAAACTGTTTTTT. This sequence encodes CASSPTWTANEKLFF.

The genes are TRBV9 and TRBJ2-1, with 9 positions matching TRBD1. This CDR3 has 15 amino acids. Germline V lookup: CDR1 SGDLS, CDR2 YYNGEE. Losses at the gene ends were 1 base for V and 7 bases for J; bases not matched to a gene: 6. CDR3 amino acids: CASSVLQGAGNEQFF. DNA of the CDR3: TGTGCCAGCAGCGTATTACAGGGGGCAGGTAATGAGCAGTTCTTC.

The CDR3 DNA reads TGTGCCAGCAGCCCCCCGTGGCCTACTGAAGCTTTCTTT. It encodes CASSPPWPTEAFF. This chain links TRBV7-9 with TRBJ1-1, with D unresolved. CDR1 is SEHNR and CDR2 is FQNEAQ in the germline V gene (reference sequence). This CDR3 comprises 13 residues. Trimming removed 5 bases from V and 5 bases from J, with 12 bases in between.

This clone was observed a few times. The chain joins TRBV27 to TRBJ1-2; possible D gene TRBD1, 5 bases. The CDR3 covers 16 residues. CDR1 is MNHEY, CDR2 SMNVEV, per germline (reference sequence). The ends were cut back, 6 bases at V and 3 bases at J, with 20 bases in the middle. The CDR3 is CASRMGQGYGDYGYTF. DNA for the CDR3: TGTGCCAGCAGAATGGGGCAGGGATACGGAGACTATGGCTACACCTTC.